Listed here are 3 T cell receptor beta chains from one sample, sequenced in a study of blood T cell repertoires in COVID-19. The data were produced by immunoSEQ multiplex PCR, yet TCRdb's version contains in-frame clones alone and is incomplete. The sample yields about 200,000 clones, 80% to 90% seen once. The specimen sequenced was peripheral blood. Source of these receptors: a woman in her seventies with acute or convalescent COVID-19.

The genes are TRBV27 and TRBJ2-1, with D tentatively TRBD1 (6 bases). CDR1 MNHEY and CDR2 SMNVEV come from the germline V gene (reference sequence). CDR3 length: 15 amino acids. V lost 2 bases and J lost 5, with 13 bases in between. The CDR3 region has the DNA TGTGCCAGCAGTTTAAGGGGGAGCCCCAACAATGAGCAGTTCTTC. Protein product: CASSLRGSPNNEQFF.

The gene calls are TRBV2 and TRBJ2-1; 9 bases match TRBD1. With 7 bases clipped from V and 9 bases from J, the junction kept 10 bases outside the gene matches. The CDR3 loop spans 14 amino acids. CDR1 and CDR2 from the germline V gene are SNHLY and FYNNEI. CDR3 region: CASNRGTGNGEQFF. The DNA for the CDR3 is TGTGCCAGCAATCGCGGGACAGGGAACGGTGAGCAGTTCTTC.

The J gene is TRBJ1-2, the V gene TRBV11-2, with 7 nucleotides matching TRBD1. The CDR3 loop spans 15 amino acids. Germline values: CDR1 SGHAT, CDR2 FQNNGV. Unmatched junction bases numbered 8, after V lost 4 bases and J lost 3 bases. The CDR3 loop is CASSYAGQSYYGYTF. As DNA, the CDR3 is TGTGCCAGCAGCTACGCGGGACAGAGTTACTATGGCTACACCTTC.